Sequencing of this TCR beta chain was carried out in a study of type 1 regulatory T cells. Across the study: T-allo10 is an in vitro-generated, Tr1-enriched CD4 T cell product specific for alloantigen. Study-wide results and limits: Type 1 regulatory T cells had a more restricted TCR repertoire than non-type 1 regulatory T cells.

V lost 0 bases and J lost 3; bases outside the gene matches: 3. The CDR3 consists of 15 residues. Germline lookup yields CDR1 LGHNA and CDR2 YNFKEQ. This clonotype came up a few times. Its antigen is not identified. MiXCR, applied by TCRdb to the reads, yields one record per CDR3 protein. The profile shows about 60,000 distinct CDR3 sequences, almost 50% of them singletons. Sequencing was carried out using cultured non-Tr1 T cells, either the whole culture or a sorted T cell fraction (not recorded which). The clonotype originates from a human donor in good health. This chain connects TRBV4-2 to TRBJ2-5; 8 bases are shared with TRBD1. The CDR3 nucleotides are TGTGCCAGCAGCCAAGAAAACAGGGGGGAAGAGACCCAGTACTTC. Amino acids: CASSQENRGEETQYF.